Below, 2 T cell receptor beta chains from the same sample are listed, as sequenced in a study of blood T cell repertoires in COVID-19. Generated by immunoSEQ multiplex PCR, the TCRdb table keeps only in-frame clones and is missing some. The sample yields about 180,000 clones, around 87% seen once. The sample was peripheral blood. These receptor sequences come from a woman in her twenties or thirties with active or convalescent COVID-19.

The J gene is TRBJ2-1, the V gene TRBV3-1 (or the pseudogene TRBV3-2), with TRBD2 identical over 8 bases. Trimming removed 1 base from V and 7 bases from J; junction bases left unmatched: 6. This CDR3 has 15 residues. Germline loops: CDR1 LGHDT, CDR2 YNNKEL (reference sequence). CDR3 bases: TGTGCCAGCAGCCAAGCCAGCGGGGGAATAAATGAGCAGTTCTTC. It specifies CASSQASGGINEQFF.

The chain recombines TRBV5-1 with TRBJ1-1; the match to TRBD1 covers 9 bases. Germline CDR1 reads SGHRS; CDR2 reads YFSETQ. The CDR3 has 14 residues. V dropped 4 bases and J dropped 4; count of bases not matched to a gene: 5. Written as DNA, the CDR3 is TGCGCCAGCAGCCAACAGGGGGCAGGCACTGAAGCTTTCTTT. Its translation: CASSQQGAGTEAFF.